These 26 T cell receptor beta chains were all obtained from the same sample, sequenced in a study of long-term antiretroviral therapy in people with HIV. The run of the v3.0 immunoSEQ assay was at survey level. Produced via immunoSEQ multiplex PCR; TCRdb's table is partial and in-frame only. The data contain some 28,000 clones, 65% to 85% of them singletons. The specimen was unsorted PBMCs, collected about 2.7 years after starting antiretroviral therapy. The receptor source for this set is a man aged 30 to 39 with HIV.

The chain has TRBV25-1 and TRBJ2-7; D is possibly TRBD1 or TRBD2 (6 bases each). The CDR3 totals 12 residues. The germline V and J ends were trimmed by 5 bases and 3 bases, with 8 bases remaining between them. The germline gives CDR1 MGHDK, CDR2 SYGVNS. CDR3 amino acids: CASSRGLYEQYF. As DNA, the CDR3 is TGTGCCAGCAGTCGGGGGCTCTACGAGCAGTACTTC.

The V and J genes are TRBV30 and TRBJ1-2, with D unclear. V lost 4 bases and J lost 8, with 14 bases in between. CDR1 GTSNPN and CDR2 SVGIG come from the germline V gene (reference sequence). This CDR3 is built from 12 residues. The CDR3 region has the DNA TGTGCCTGGAACTGGGAAGGAGGAGGCTACACCTTC. Its translation is CAWNWEGGGYTF.

A note on this clone: Because the CDR3's place on the DNA is in doubt, the DNA is left out and the CDR3 is given as listed by TCRdb. The genes are TRBV7-4 and TRBJ1-2; the table's D gene call, TRBD1, was not cross checked with the DNA. Germline values: CDR1 SGHVT, CDR2 SQSDAQ. Counting both end residues, the CDR3 totals 19 amino acids. CDR3 sequence: CASSSEGDGYTFGWNGYTF.

The chain has TRBV7-6 and TRBJ2-5, with D perhaps matching TRBD2 (6 bases). Germline V gene sequence: CDR1 SGHVS, CDR2 FNYEAQ. CDR3 length: 13 amino acids. V shed 2 bases and J shed 4 bases, with 8 bases lying between them. In DNA, the CDR3 is TGTGCCAGCAGCTTACGGAGGGGAGAGACCCAGTACTTC. Its protein product is CASSLRRGETQYF. The complete variable domain, with remaining parts taken from reference TRBV7-6 and TRBJ2-5, reads GAGVSQSPRYKVTKRGQDVALRCDPISGHVSLYWYRQALGQGPEFLTYFNYEAQQDKSGLPNDRFSAERPEGSISTLTIQRTEQRDSAMYRCASSLRRGETQYFGPGTRLLVL.

CDR3 DNA: TGTGCCAGCAGCTTCAGGGGGCAGGGCAACTATGGCTACACCTTC. As protein: CASSFRGQGNYGYTF. V gene TRBV11-2 combines with J gene TRBJ1-2; 8 bases are shared with TRBD1. This CDR3 region has 15 residues. The germline V gene encodes CDR1 SGHAT and CDR2 FQNNGV. J gave up 2 bases and V 3 bases, and 5 bases lay outside the gene matches.

Comments on this clone: This specimen includes other DNA sequences encoding the same CDR3. The chain uses TRBV5-4 and TRBJ1-1; D is uncertain. This CDR3 has 15 amino acids. V dropped 0 bases and J dropped 2 bases, with 11 bases sitting between them. The V gene's germline CDR1 is SGHNT and CDR2 YYREEE (reference sequence). The CDR3 loop is CASSLEGGVNTEAFF. The CDR3 bases are TGTGCCAGCAGCTTGGAGGGCGGGGTAAACACTGAAGCTTTCTTT.

The chain joins TRBV19 to TRBJ2-5, with TRBD2 identical over 11 bases. Germline CDR1 is LNHDA and CDR2 is SQIVND (reference sequence). There are 16 residues in the CDR3. V lost 4 bases and J lost 4; bases outside the gene matches: 8. CDR3 residues: CASSKRLAGSSETQYF. The CDR3 region has the DNA TGTGCCAGTAGTAAAAGACTAGCGGGATCCTCAGAGACCCAGTACTTC.

This sequence joins TRBV30 and TRBJ1-5; D perhaps matches TRBD1 (6 bases). The CDR3 is 14 residues long. V lost 2 bases, J lost 8 bases, and 16 bases lay in between. The germline V gene encodes CDR1 GTSNPN and CDR2 SVGIG (reference sequence). DNA of the CDR3: TGTGCCTGGAGTCCGGCGACAGGAGATAAGCCCCAGCATTTT. Translation gives CAWSPATGDKPQHF.

The J gene is TRBJ2-1, the V gene TRBV19; D perhaps matches TRBD2 (6 bases). Germline CDR1 and CDR2: LNHDA and SQIVND (reference sequence). This CDR3 has 15 residues. The V end lost 0 bases, the J end lost 8 bases, and 14 bases lay between the germline ends. As DNA, the CDR3 is TGTGCCAGTAGTATAGATTGGAGGGGAAAGGATGAGCAGTTCTTC. Its protein is CASSIDWRGKDEQFF.

This clone is termed medium-sized (0.01 to 0.1%). The chain carries TRBV6-4 and TRBJ2-3; D may be TRBD2 (7 bases). CDR3 length: 14 residues. Germline CDR1 is MRHNA and CDR2 is SNTAGT. Trimming removed 4 bases from V and 2 bases from J, with 10 bases in between. CDR3 nucleotide sequence: TGTGCCAGCAGTGCCCGGGGGGCCACAGATACGCAGTATTTT. Protein sequence: CASSARGATDTQYF.

This chain joins TRBV7-6 and TRBJ2-5; 7 positions agree with TRBD1. V lost 7 bases and J lost 5; bases outside the gene matches: 7. The CDR3 consists of 13 residues. Germline V gene sequence: CDR1 SGHVS, CDR2 FNYEAQ. DNA of the CDR3: TGTGCCAGCACCGACAGGGTCGGGGAGACCCAGTACTTC. It yields the protein CASTDRVGETQYF.

The chain combines TRBV15 with TRBJ1-1; a weak D match, TRBD1 (5 bases). The germline V and J ends were trimmed by 0 bases and 4 bases, with 12 bases remaining between them. The CDR3 totals 15 residues. Germline CDR1 LNHNV, CDR2 YYDKDF (reference sequence). CDR3 region: CATSRDRQGGTEAFF. The CDR3 coding sequence is TGTGCCACCAGCAGAGATCGGCAGGGAGGCACTGAAGCTTTCTTT. Full variable domain (rest looked up from reference TRBV15 and TRBJ1-1): DAMVIQNPRYQVTQFGKPVTLSCSQTLNHNVMYWYQQKSSQAPKLLFHYYDKDFNNEADTPDNFQSRRPNTSFCFLDIRSPGLGDTAMYLCATSRDRQGGTEAFFGQGTRLTVV.

The chain uses TRBV10-3 and TRBJ2-2; TRBD2 is a possible D gene (6 bases). CDR3 length: 16 amino acids. Trimming stripped 3 bases from V and 5 bases from J, with 16 bases between. Germline V gene sequence: CDR1 ENHRY, CDR2 SYGVKD. The chain's CDR3 is CAISDLGGGDTGELFF. The CDR3 DNA sequence: TGTGCCATCAGTGACCTCGGGGGAGGAGATACCGGGGAGCTGTTTTTT.

The chain recombines TRBV28 with TRBJ1-5; D is perhaps TRBD1 (6 bases). The CDR3 sequence is 16 residues long. Trimming cost V 3 bases and J 1 base, with 13 bases left between them. Germline V gives CDR1 MDHEN, CDR2 SYDVKM. The CDR3 sequence: CASSLAPGVSNQPQHF. For the CDR3, the DNA is TGTGCCAGCAGTTTGGCCCCAGGGGTGAGCAATCAGCCCCAGCATTTT.

V usage is TRBV19 and J usage is TRBJ1-6; 7 nucleotides line up with TRBD1. Germline V gene data show CDR1 as LNHDA and CDR2 as SQIVND (reference sequence). V lost 8 bases to trimming and J lost 3 bases; unmatched junction nucleotides: 7. This CDR3 comprises 15 residues. The CDR3 protein is CASWDSTIYNSPLHF. The DNA for the CDR3 is TGTGCCAGTTGGGACAGCACTATCTATAATTCACCCCTCCACTTT. The complete variable domain, with remaining parts taken from reference TRBV19 and TRBJ1-6, reads DGGITQSPKYLFRKEGQNVTLSCEQNLNHDAMYWYRQDPGQGLRLIYYSQIVNDFQKGDIAEGYSVSREKKESFPLTVTSAQKNPTAFYLCASWDSTIYNSPLHFGNGTRLTVT.

The chain has TRBV7-8 and TRBJ1-5; 9 nucleotides align to TRBD1. The J segment lost 3 bases and the V segment lost 7 bases, leaving 10 bases of the junction unmatched. Germline V gene sequence: CDR1 SGHVS, CDR2 FQNEAQ. This CDR3 is built from 16 residues. In DNA, the CDR3 is TGTGCCAGCACTCCCCGGGACAGGGCGGTCAATCAGCCCCAGCATTTT. Translating gives CASTPRDRAVNQPQHF. The full variable domain, rest sourced from reference TRBV7-8 and TRBJ1-5, is GAGVSQSPRYKVAKRGQDVALRCDPISGHVSLFWYQQALGQGPEFLTYFQNEAQLDKSGLPSDRFFAERPEGSVSTLKIQRTQQEDSAVYLCASTPRDRAVNQPQHFGDGTRLSIL.

The rearrangement links TRBV6-5 to TRBJ1-6; D not certain. V lost 5 bases to trimming and J lost 7 bases, with 9 bases between them. The germline V gene has CDR1 MNHEY and CDR2 SVGAGI. This CDR3 is built from 13 residues. The CDR3 coding sequence is TGTGCCAGCAGTCCCCCGAACAATTCACCCCTCCACTTT. Its protein product is CASSPPNNSPLHF.

This clone was picked up one time. J is TRBJ1-2 and V is TRBV6-6; D is unclear. V lost 2 bases and J 5 bases, leaving 9 bases between the germline ends. The germline V gene encodes CDR1 MNHNY and CDR2 SVGAGI (reference sequence). The CDR3 sequence is 13 residues long. The CDR3 region is CASSYQTDYGYTF. CDR3 DNA sequence: TGTGCCAGCAGTTACCAGACGGATTATGGCTACACCTTC.

The chain employs TRBV4-3 and TRBJ2-2; 8 nucleotides agree with TRBD1. The CDR3 is made up of 13 amino acids. Trimming took 4 bases from V and 12 from J; bases not matched to a gene: 7. In germline, CDR1 is LGHNA, CDR2 YSLEER. The CDR3: CASSRGQGFKLFF. The CDR3 coding sequence is TGCGCCAGCAGCCGAGGACAGGGATTTAAGCTGTTTTTT.

V and J are TRBV30 and TRBJ1-4; TRBD1 might be the D (6 bases). Germline V gene data show CDR1 as GTSNPN and CDR2 as SVGIG (reference sequence). The CDR3 sequence is 14 residues long. Trimming took off 0 bases at V and 4 bases at J, with 9 bases between the two ends. Written as DNA, the CDR3 is TGTGCCTGGAGTGTACAGGGCCTTAATGAAAAACTGTTTTTT. Its protein is CAWSVQGLNEKLFF. Full variable domain (outside the CDR3, taken from reference TRBV30 and TRBJ1-4): SQTIHQWPATLVQPVGSPLSLECTVEGTSNPNLYWYRQAAGRGLQLLFYSVGIGQISSEVPQNLSASRPQDRQFILSSKKLLLSDSGFYLCAWSVQGLNEKLFFGSGTQLSVL.

The chain carries TRBV6-5 and TRBJ2-5; 9 bases are a match to TRBD2. The ends lost 0 bases at V and 7 bases at J; junction bases unmatched: 6. Per the germline V gene, CDR1 is MNHEY and CDR2 is SVGAGI. This CDR3 comprises 15 residues. The DNA of the CDR3 is TGTGCCAGCAGTTACTCGGAAGCGGGGGGCGGGACCCAGTACTTC. It codes for CASSYSEAGGGTQYF.

The CDR3 reads CASSPWTGPGTKNIQYF. DNA of the CDR3: TGTGCCAGCAGCCCATGGACAGGCCCGGGGACCAAAAACATTCAGTACTTC. The chain employs TRBV7-9 and TRBJ2-4; 7 bases map to TRBD1. The length of the CDR3 is 17 residues. The trim removed 5 bases at V and 2 bases at J, leaving 12 bases unmatched. Germline-derived CDR1 and CDR2 are SEHNR and FQNEAQ (reference sequence).

The chain is built from TRBV29-1 and TRBJ2-5; 14 positions agree with TRBD2. This CDR3 has 18 residues. CDR1 is SQVTM, CDR2 ANQGSEA, per germline. The trim removed 3 bases at V and 4 bases at J, leaving 13 bases unmatched. The CDR3 sequence: CSVEVLTSGRAPRETQYF. CDR3 sequence (DNA): TGCAGCGTTGAGGTCCTGACTAGCGGGAGGGCCCCGAGAGAGACCCAGTACTTC.

V gene TRBV11-2 combines with J gene TRBJ1-5; 8 positions match TRBD1. V gave up 5 bases and J gave up 0 bases; unmatched junction bases: 12. Germline values: CDR1 SGHAT, CDR2 FQNNGV. This CDR3 contains 18 residues. CDR3: CASSPSLGQGYSNQPQHF. The CDR3, as DNA: TGTGCCAGCAGCCCCTCCCTAGGACAGGGCTATAGCAATCAGCCCCAGCATTTT.

The chain carries TRBV5-1 and TRBJ2-2; no definite D call. CDR3 length: 15 amino acids. Germline values: CDR1 SGHRS, CDR2 YFSETQ. Trimming took 0 bases from V and 0 from J, leaving 6 bases between them. CDR3 region: CASSLVTANTGELFF. The CDR3 bases are TGCGCCAGCAGCTTGGTAACAGCGAACACCGGGGAGCTGTTTTTT.

J is TRBJ1-3 and V is TRBV6-1, with no clear D. V gave up 2 bases and J gave up 0 bases, with 14 bases separating them. The CDR3 runs to 17 residues. CDR1 is MNHNS and CDR2 is SASEGT in the germline V gene. CDR3 region: CASSENVPSSSGNTIYF. The CDR3 DNA reads as TGTGCCAGCAGTGAAAATGTACCGTCAAGCTCTGGAAACACCATATATTTT.